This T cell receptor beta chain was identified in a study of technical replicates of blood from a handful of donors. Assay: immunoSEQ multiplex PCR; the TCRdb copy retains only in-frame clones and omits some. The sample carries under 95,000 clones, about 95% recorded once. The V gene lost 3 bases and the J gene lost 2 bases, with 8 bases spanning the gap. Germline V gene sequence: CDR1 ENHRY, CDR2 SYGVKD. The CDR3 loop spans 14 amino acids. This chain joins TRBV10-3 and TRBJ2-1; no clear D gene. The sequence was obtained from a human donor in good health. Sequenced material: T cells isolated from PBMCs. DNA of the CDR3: TGTGCCATCAGTGATAGTCCTACCTACAATGAGCAGTTCTTC. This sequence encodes CAISDSPTYNEQFF.